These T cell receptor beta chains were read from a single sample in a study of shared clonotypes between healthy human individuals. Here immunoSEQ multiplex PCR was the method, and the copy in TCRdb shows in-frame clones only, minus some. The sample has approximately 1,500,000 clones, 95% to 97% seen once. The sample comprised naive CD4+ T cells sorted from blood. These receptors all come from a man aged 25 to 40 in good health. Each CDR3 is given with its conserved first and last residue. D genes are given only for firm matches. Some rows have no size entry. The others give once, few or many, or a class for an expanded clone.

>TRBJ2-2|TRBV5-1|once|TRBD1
CASSFGTGAGELFF
TGCGCCAGCAGCTTCGGGACAGGGGCCGGGGAGCTGTTTTTT
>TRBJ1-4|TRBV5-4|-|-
CAGSAGRSTNEKLFF
TGTGCCGGCTCGGCTGGGCGTTCGACTAATGAAAAACTGTTTTTT
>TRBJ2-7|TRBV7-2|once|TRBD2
CASSLEGTSLYEQYF
TGTGCCAGCAGCTTAGAAGGGACTAGCCTTTACGAGCAGTACTTC
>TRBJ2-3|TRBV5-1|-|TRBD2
CASSFSGGSTDTQYF
TGCGCCAGCAGCTTTAGCGGGGGAAGCACAGATACGCAGTATTTT
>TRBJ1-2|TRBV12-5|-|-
CASGLVGAPGGYGYTF
TGTGCTAGTGGTTTGGTAGGGGCTCCGGGAGGGTATGGCTACACCTTC
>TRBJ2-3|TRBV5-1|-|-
CASSWQGGGTDTQYF
TGCGCCAGCAGCTGGCAGGGAGGCGGGACAGATACGCAGTATTTT
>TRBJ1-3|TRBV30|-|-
CAWSPDSKGTIYF
TGTGCCTGGAGCCCGGACTCTAAAGGCACCATATATTTT
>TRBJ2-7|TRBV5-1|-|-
CASSLSVLGFQSYEQYF
TGCGCCAGCAGCTTGTCGGTTCTGGGCTTCCAATCCTACGAGCAGTACTTC
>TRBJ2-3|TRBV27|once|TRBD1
CASRPTGGRDTQYF
TGTGCCAGCAGACCTACAGGGGGAAGGGATACGCAGTATTTT
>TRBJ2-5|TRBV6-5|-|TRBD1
CASTGTGVGETQYF
TGTGCCAGCACCGGGACAGGGGTAGGGGAGACCCAGTACTTC
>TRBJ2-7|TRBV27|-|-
CASRRRDGSYEQYF
TGTGCCAGCAGACGTCGGGACGGCTCCTACGAGCAGTACTTC
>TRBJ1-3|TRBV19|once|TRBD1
CASWDRADSGNTIYF
TGTGCCAGTTGGGACAGGGCCGACTCTGGAAACACCATATATTTT
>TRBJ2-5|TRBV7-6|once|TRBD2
CASSLSREGPETQYF
TGTGCCAGCAGCTTATCGCGGGAGGGCCCAGAGACCCAGTACTTC
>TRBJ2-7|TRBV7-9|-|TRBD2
CASSYSSGASYEQYF
TGTGCCAGCAGCTACTCTAGCGGGGCCTCCTACGAGCAGTACTTC
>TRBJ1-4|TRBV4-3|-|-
CASSRDTALGFEKLFF
TGCGCCAGCAGCCGGGACACAGCGTTAGGGTTCGAAAAACTGTTTTTT
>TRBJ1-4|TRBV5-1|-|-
CASSLAAGNEKLFF
TGCGCCAGCAGCTTGGCGGCAGGGAATGAAAAACTGTTTTTT
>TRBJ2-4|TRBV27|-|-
CASRTGLLAKNIQYF
TGTGCCAGCAGGACAGGATTGTTGGCCAAAAACATTCAGTACTTC
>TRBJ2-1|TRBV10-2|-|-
CASWTGWVSYNEQFF
TGCGCCAGCTGGACCGGGTGGGTATCCTACAATGAGCAGTTCTTC
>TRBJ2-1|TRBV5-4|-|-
CASSLELGGLRYNEQFF
TGTGCCAGCAGCTTGGAATTGGGGGGATTACGGTACAATGAGCAGTTCTTC
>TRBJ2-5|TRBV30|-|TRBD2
CAWTSGVLYQETQYF
TGTGCCTGGACTAGCGGAGTGTTGTACCAAGAGACCCAGTACTTC